A single sample gave rise to the 12 T cell receptor beta chains below, sequenced in a study of blood T cell repertoires in COVID-19. Assay: immunoSEQ multiplex PCR; the TCRdb copy retains only in-frame clones and omits some. Among under 300,000 clones listed, roughly 90% were seen once. Specimen: peripheral blood. The receptors stem from a woman between 40 and 55 years old who had recovered from COVID-19.

The chain employs TRBV6-5 and TRBJ1-2; D is possibly TRBD1 (6 bases). V was shortened by 6 bases and J by 2 bases, with 16 bases between the two germline ends. The CDR3 runs 15 residues. The germline gives CDR1 MNHEY, CDR2 SVGAGI. For the CDR3, the DNA is TGTGCCAGCAGCGGCGTGGGTCAGGGGAACTATGGCTACACCTTC. It yields the protein CASSGVGQGNYGYTF.

This clone was seen more than once but under ten times. The chain links TRBV19 to TRBJ2-3, with TRBD1 matching 8 bases. Losses at the gene ends were 5 bases for V and 3 bases for J; bases not matched to a gene: 13. Germline V lookup: CDR1 LNHDA, CDR2 SQIVND (reference sequence). The length of the CDR3 is 17 residues. Here the CDR3 DNA reads TGTGCCAGTAGTGCAAATTGGGCAGGGGGCAGAACAGATACGCAGTATTTT. It yields the protein CASSANWAGGRTDTQYF.

In nucleotides, the CDR3 is TGTGCCTGGAGCGACCTAGCGGGAGCTGCCTACGAGCAGTACTTC. It yields the protein CAWSDLAGAAYEQYF. The chain combines TRBV30 with TRBJ2-7; the match to TRBD2 covers 10 bases. V lost 3 bases to trimming and J lost 2 bases; unmatched junction nucleotides: 7. Germline CDR1 and CDR2: GTSNPN and SVGIG (reference sequence). CDR3 size: 15 residues.

The V and J genes are TRBV5-6 and TRBJ1-1; no definite D call. CDR3 length: 15 residues. The V gene's germline CDR1 is SGHDT and CDR2 YYEEEE. Trimming left V 2 bases short and J 6 bases short, with 17 bases between. The chain's CDR3 is CASSFGAWRLAEAFF. CDR3 nucleotides: TGTGCCAGCAGCTTCGGCGCCTGGAGGTTGGCTGAAGCTTTCTTT.

The chain is built from TRBV5-5 and TRBJ2-7, with TRBD1 as a possible D gene (6 bases). CDR3 length: 14 residues. The germline V gene encodes CDR1 SGHKS and CDR2 YYEKEE (reference sequence). Trimming took 0 bases from V and 1 from J, leaving 8 bases between them. This CDR3 reads CASSLDRVSYEQYF. CDR3 DNA sequence: TGTGCCAGCAGCTTGGACAGGGTTTCCTACGAGCAGTACTTC.

This clone occurred once. This chain joins TRBV19 and TRBJ2-1; 8 bases align to TRBD2. Germline V gene sequence: CDR1 LNHDA, CDR2 SQIVND (reference sequence). With V trimmed by 7 bases and J by 4 bases, 9 bases remained unmatched. The CDR3 runs to 15 residues. The CDR3 sequence is CASTSGGRSYNEQFF. DNA for the CDR3: TGTGCCAGTACATCCGGCGGGAGGAGTTACAATGAGCAGTTCTTC.

J is TRBJ1-6 and V is TRBV7-9, with 8 bases that match TRBD1. Germline assignment: CDR1 SEHNR and CDR2 FQNEAQ (reference sequence). This CDR3 is 16 amino acids long. Trimming at V came to 0 bases and at J to 7 bases, leaving 5 bases not matched to a gene. The DNA for the CDR3 is TGTGCCAGCAGCTTAGCCGGACAGGGACCGAATTCACCCCTCCACTTT. This encodes CASSLAGQGPNSPLHF.

The chain is built from TRBV28 and TRBJ2-6; TRBD1 matches 8 bases. This CDR3 is 15 amino acids long. With 7 bases clipped from V and 0 bases from J, the junction kept 2 bases outside the gene matches. Looked up from germline, CDR1 is MDHEN and CDR2 is SYDVKM. CDR3 sequence (DNA): TGTGCCAGCAAAACAGGGGGCTCTGGGGCCAACGTCCTGACTTTC. Translation gives CASKTGGSGANVLTF. The whole variable domain, remainder taken from reference TRBV28 and TRBJ2-6, is DVKVTQSSRYLVKRTGEKVFLECVQDMDHENMFWYRQDPGLGLRLIYFSYDVKMKEKGDIPEGYSVSREKKERFSLILESASTNQTSMYLCASKTGGSGANVLTFGAGSRLTVL.

This clone has only one observation. Other DNA sequences of this sample code for an identical CDR3. V is TRBV19 and J is TRBJ1-3; D is undetermined. This CDR3 region has 14 residues. V shed 5 bases and J shed 2 bases, with 10 bases lying between them. From germline, CDR1 is LNHDA and CDR2 SQIVND (reference sequence). In nucleotides, the CDR3 is TGTGCCAGTAGTTCCACGGGGACTGGAAACACCATATATTTT. Its translation is CASSSTGTGNTIYF.

J is TRBJ1-5 and V is TRBV27, with 9 bases matching TRBD1. The CDR3 consists of 14 residues. V shed 8 bases and J 6 bases; nucleotides not matched to a gene: 8. Per the germline V gene, CDR1 is MNHEY and CDR2 is SMNVEV (reference sequence). In nucleotides, the CDR3 is TGTGCCAGCCGTTCGGCGGACAGGGGTCAGCCCCAGCATTTT. It translates to CASRSADRGQPQHF.

The rearrangement links TRBV29-1 to TRBJ2-3; 9 bases align to TRBD2. CDR1 is SQVTM and CDR2 is ANQGSEA in the germline V gene. Trimming cost V 3 bases and J 3 bases; bases outside gene matches: 1. The CDR3 runs 13 residues. The DNA of the CDR3 is TGCAGCGTTGACACTAGCGGGACAGATACGCAGTATTTT. Amino acid sequence: CSVDTSGTDTQYF.

This chain uses TRBV19 with TRBJ2-1; 9 nucleotides line up with TRBD1. The CDR3 spans 15 residues. Looked up from germline, CDR1 is LNHDA and CDR2 is SQIVND (reference sequence). V was clipped by 4 bases and J by 3 bases; unmatched bases: 4. The CDR3 bases are TGTGCCAGTAGTAATGGACAGGGGTACTACAATGAGCAGTTCTTC. Its protein is CASSNGQGYYNEQFF.